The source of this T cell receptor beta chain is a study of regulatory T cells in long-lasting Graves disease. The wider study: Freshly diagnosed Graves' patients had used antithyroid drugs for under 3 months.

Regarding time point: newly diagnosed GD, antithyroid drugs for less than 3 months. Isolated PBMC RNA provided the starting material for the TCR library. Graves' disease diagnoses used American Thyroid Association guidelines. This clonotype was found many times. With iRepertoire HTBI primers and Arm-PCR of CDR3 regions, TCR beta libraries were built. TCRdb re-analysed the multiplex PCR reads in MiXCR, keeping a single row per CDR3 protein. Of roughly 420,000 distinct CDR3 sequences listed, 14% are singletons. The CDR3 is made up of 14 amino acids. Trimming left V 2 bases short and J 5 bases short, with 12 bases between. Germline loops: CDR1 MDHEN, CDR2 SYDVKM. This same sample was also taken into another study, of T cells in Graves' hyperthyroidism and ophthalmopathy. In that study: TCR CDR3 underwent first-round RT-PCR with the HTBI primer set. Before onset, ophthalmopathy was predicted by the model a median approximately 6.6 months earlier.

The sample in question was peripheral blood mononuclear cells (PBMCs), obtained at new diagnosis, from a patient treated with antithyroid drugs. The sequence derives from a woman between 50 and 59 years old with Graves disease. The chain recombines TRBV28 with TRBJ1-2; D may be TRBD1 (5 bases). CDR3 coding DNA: TGTGCCAGCAGTTTAGAGGCAGGGTTATATGGCTACACCTTC. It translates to CASSLEAGLYGYTF.